These 21 T cell receptor beta chains came from one sample sequenced in a study of cytomegalovirus exposure and HLA in healthy donors. The PCR ran on 60 Vbeta and 13 Jbeta primers. Only in-frame clones appear in the TCRdb table, and some are missing; sequencing was by immunoSEQ multiplex PCR. The data show about 85,000 clones, approximately 80% seen once. Sequences were obtained from PBMCs. These receptors were taken from a woman in her 50s in good health and CMV-seropositive.

The V call is TRBV2, the J call TRBJ2-1; TRBD2 might be the D (5 bases). V lost 6 bases to trimming and J lost 3 bases, with 6 bases between them. The CDR3 sequence is 12 residues long. Germline CDR1 reads SNHLY; CDR2 reads FYNNEI. CDR3 nucleotides: TGTGCCAGCAGCCGGGACTACAATGAGCAGTTCTTC. It is translated as CASSRDYNEQFF.

The rearrangement links TRBV18 to TRBJ2-2, with D possibly TRBD1 on 6 matching bases. Germline-derived CDR1 and CDR2 are KGHSH and LQKENI. The CDR3 has 16 residues. V lost 0 bases to trimming and J lost 2 bases, with 10 bases between them. In nucleotides, the CDR3 is TGTGCCAGCTCACCACCGGGGGCCGTAAACACCGGGGAGCTGTTTTTT. This encodes CASSPPGAVNTGELFF.

V usage is TRBV19 and J usage is TRBJ2-5; maybe TRBD2 (5 bases). V shed 2 bases and J shed 5 bases, with 12 bases lying between them. Germline V gives CDR1 LNHDA, CDR2 SQIVND (reference sequence). The CDR3 length is 14 residues. The CDR3 bases are TGTGCCAGTAGTATATTCGGGGAATGGGAGACCCAGTACTTC. Protein sequence: CASSIFGEWETQYF.

The chain is built from TRBV5-5 and TRBJ2-7; TRBD2 matches 7 bases. CDR3 length equals 14 residues. Per the germline V gene, CDR1 is SGHKS and CDR2 is YYEKEE (reference sequence). The J segment lost 4 bases and the V segment lost 4 bases, leaving 8 bases of the junction unmatched. CDR3 sequence: CASSPGAGEYEQYV. DNA for the CDR3: TGTGCCAGCAGCCCTGGTGCGGGGGAGTACGAGCAGTACGTC.

Here the CDR3 DNA reads TGTGCCAGCAGCTTAGGAGCGGGAGCGGGAAATGAGCAGTTCTTC. Translation: CASSLGAGAGNEQFF. The chain employs TRBV7-9 and TRBJ2-1; 8 nucleotides line up with TRBD2. Germline lookup yields CDR1 SEHNR and CDR2 FQNEAQ (reference sequence). The CDR3 is 15 amino acids. The J segment lost 7 bases and the V segment lost 1 base, leaving 6 bases of the junction unmatched. Using reference TRBV7-9 and TRBJ2-1 for the parts outside the CDR3, the full variable domain is DTGVSQNPRHKITKRGQNVTFRCDPISEHNRLYWYRQTLGQGPEFLTYFQNEAQLEKSRLLSDRFSAERPKGSFSTLEIQRTEQGDSAMYLCASSLGAGAGNEQFFGPGTRLTVL.

The chain employs TRBV5-4 and TRBJ2-1; perhaps TRBD1 as D (6 bases). The length of the CDR3 is 13 residues. Trimming left V 4 bases short and J 10 bases short, with 15 bases between. Germline V lookup: CDR1 SGHNT, CDR2 YYREEE (reference sequence). The chain's CDR3 is CASSLRLRGEQFF. In DNA form, the CDR3 reads TGTGCCAGCAGCCTGAGGCTAAGGGGGGAGCAGTTCTTC.

The J gene is TRBJ2-5, the V gene TRBV6-5; D not resolved. CDR1 is MNHEY and CDR2 is SVGAGI in the germline V gene. This CDR3 is built from 12 residues. V was cut by 6 bases and J by 2 bases, with 7 bases left in between. The CDR3 DNA reads TGTGCCAGCAGGGGCAATCAAGAGACCCAGTACTTC. Amino acid sequence: CASRGNQETQYF.

The rearrangement links TRBV7-6 to TRBJ2-1; TRBD2 is a possible D gene (6 bases). Germline CDR1 reads SGHVS; CDR2 reads FNYEAQ. With 0 bases removed from V and 3 bases from J, the gap between germline ends came to 12 bases. The CDR3 runs to 16 residues. Here the CDR3 reads CASSLAGGSFYNEQFF. The CDR3 DNA reads as TGTGCCAGCAGCTTAGCAGGAGGGTCCTTCTACAATGAGCAGTTCTTC.

This clone was recorded a few times. This sequence joins TRBV6-5 and TRBJ2-3; 11 bases line up with TRBD2. Trimming took 2 bases from V and 3 from J; bases not matched to a gene: 1. CDR1 and CDR2 from the germline V gene are MNHEY and SVGAGI. The CDR3 consists of 15 residues. The CDR3 bases are TGTGCCAGCAGTTACCTAGCGGGAGGTACAGATACGCAGTATTTT. This sequence encodes CASSYLAGGTDTQYF.

V is TRBV14 and J is TRBJ2-6; D is uncertain. CDR3 length: 14 amino acids. Between the trimmed V and J ends, which lost 6 bases and 3 bases, there was a span of 9 bases. Germline V gene lookup returns CDR1 SGHDN and CDR2 FVKESK. CDR3: CASSYSIGANVLTF. The CDR3 bases are TGTGCCAGCAGTTACAGTATTGGGGCCAACGTCCTGACTTTC.

The chain links TRBV14 to TRBJ1-1, with D unclear. Germline CDR1 SGHDN, CDR2 FVKESK. V shed 5 bases and J shed 4 bases, with 11 bases lying between them. The CDR3 spans 13 residues. DNA for the CDR3: TGTGCCAGCAGCAAAACCTCGGGCACTGAAGCTTTCTTT. This sequence encodes CASSKTSGTEAFF.

This clone has just a few counts. The CDR3 here is CSVEAPTGQDYGYTF. The DNA for the CDR3 is TGCAGCGTTGAAGCCCCAACAGGGCAGGACTATGGCTACACCTTC. The rearrangement joins TRBV29-1 to TRBJ1-2, with a weak D call TRBD1 (6 bases). The CDR3 covers 15 residues. CDR1 is SQVTM, CDR2 ANQGSEA, per germline. The V and J ends lost 1 base and 3 bases respectively, with 15 bases between them.

This chain links TRBV19 with TRBJ1-4; TRBD1 matches at 8 bases. There are 18 residues in the CDR3. V shed 6 bases, J shed 3 bases, and the junction held 15 bases outside the gene matches. Germline-derived CDR1 and CDR2 are LNHDA and SQIVND (reference sequence). Here the CDR3 DNA reads TGTGCCAGTAGAAAAGGGGGAGGCAGGGGGCGGCCTAATGAAAAACTGTTTTTT. Amino acids: CASRKGGGRGRPNEKLFF.

This chain connects TRBV4-1 to TRBJ2-7; TRBD2 agrees at 7 bases. Looked up from germline, CDR1 is MGHRA and CDR2 is YSYEKL. This CDR3 has 16 amino acids. J gave up 4 bases and V 0 bases, and 9 bases lay outside the gene matches. Here the CDR3 reads CASSQDFPGGSYEQYF. The CDR3 bases are TGCGCCAGCAGCCAAGATTTCCCGGGGGGATCATACGAGCAGTACTTC.

The chain combines TRBV6-4 with TRBJ2-3; D perhaps matches TRBD2 (5 bases). CDR1 MRHNA and CDR2 SNTAGT come from the germline V gene. Trimming pared 0 bases from V and 4 bases from J, leaving 11 bases between. CDR3 length: 15 amino acids. The CDR3 DNA is TGTGCCAGCAGTGACTCGATGGGAGCCCCAGATACGCAGTATTTT. The encoded protein is CASSDSMGAPDTQYF.

This sequence joins TRBV13 and TRBJ1-6; 10 nucleotides agree with TRBD1. CDR3 length: 15 amino acids. After removal of 5 bases from V and 10 bases from J, the junction contained 8 bases not matched to a gene. Germline CDR1 and CDR2: PRHDT and FYEKMQ (reference sequence). CDR3 in amino acids: CASSDGTGESSPLHF. The DNA of the CDR3 is TGTGCCAGCAGCGACGGGACAGGGGAGAGCTCACCCCTCCACTTT.

The chain links TRBV2 to TRBJ1-5; no definite D call. V shed 5 bases and J shed 2 bases, with 10 bases lying between them. Germline CDR1 SNHLY, CDR2 FYNNEI. The length of the CDR3 is 14 residues. The chain's CDR3 is CASSQRAGNQPQHF. The CDR3 DNA sequence: TGTGCCAGCAGTCAGCGCGCGGGCAATCAGCCCCAGCATTTT.

This clone has just a few counts. The gene calls are TRBV6-4 and TRBJ1-1; weak D call: TRBD1 (6 bases). The CDR3 has 13 amino acids. Germline loops: CDR1 MRHNA, CDR2 SNTAGT. V shed 5 bases and J shed 4 bases, with 11 bases lying between them. DNA for the CDR3: TGTGCCAGCAGTAGGGAGGGGGGCACTGAAGCTTTCTTT. Amino acids: CASSREGGTEAFF.

V and J are TRBV6-6 and TRBJ1-1; TRBD1 agrees at 9 bases. Unmatched junction bases numbered 3, after V lost 1 base and J lost 0 bases. Germline CDR1 MNHNY, CDR2 SVGAGI (reference sequence). The length of the CDR3 is 16 residues. For the CDR3, the DNA is TGTGCCAGCAGTTACTTTAGGGACAGGGTGAACACTGAAGCTTTCTTT. Translation gives CASSYFRDRVNTEAFF.

The rearrangement links TRBV7-8 to TRBJ2-1, with 7 bases that match TRBD2. Germline CDR1 reads SGHVS; CDR2 reads FQNEAQ. With V trimmed by 8 bases and J by 9 bases, 7 bases remained unmatched. This CDR3 is built from 12 residues. The CDR3 spells CASSSGGSEQFF. As DNA, the CDR3 is TGTGCCAGCTCCTCGGGGGGTTCTGAGCAGTTCTTC.

The chain carries TRBV5-1 and TRBJ2-2, with D perhaps TRBD1 (6 bases). Germline V lookup: CDR1 SGHRS, CDR2 YFSETQ. The CDR3 is 15 residues long. Trimming removed 4 bases at V and 4 bases at J, with 14 bases between. The CDR3 sequence is CASSIGTGLTGELFF. The CDR3 DNA reads TGCGCCAGCAGCATCGGCACAGGGCTCACCGGGGAGCTGTTTTTT.